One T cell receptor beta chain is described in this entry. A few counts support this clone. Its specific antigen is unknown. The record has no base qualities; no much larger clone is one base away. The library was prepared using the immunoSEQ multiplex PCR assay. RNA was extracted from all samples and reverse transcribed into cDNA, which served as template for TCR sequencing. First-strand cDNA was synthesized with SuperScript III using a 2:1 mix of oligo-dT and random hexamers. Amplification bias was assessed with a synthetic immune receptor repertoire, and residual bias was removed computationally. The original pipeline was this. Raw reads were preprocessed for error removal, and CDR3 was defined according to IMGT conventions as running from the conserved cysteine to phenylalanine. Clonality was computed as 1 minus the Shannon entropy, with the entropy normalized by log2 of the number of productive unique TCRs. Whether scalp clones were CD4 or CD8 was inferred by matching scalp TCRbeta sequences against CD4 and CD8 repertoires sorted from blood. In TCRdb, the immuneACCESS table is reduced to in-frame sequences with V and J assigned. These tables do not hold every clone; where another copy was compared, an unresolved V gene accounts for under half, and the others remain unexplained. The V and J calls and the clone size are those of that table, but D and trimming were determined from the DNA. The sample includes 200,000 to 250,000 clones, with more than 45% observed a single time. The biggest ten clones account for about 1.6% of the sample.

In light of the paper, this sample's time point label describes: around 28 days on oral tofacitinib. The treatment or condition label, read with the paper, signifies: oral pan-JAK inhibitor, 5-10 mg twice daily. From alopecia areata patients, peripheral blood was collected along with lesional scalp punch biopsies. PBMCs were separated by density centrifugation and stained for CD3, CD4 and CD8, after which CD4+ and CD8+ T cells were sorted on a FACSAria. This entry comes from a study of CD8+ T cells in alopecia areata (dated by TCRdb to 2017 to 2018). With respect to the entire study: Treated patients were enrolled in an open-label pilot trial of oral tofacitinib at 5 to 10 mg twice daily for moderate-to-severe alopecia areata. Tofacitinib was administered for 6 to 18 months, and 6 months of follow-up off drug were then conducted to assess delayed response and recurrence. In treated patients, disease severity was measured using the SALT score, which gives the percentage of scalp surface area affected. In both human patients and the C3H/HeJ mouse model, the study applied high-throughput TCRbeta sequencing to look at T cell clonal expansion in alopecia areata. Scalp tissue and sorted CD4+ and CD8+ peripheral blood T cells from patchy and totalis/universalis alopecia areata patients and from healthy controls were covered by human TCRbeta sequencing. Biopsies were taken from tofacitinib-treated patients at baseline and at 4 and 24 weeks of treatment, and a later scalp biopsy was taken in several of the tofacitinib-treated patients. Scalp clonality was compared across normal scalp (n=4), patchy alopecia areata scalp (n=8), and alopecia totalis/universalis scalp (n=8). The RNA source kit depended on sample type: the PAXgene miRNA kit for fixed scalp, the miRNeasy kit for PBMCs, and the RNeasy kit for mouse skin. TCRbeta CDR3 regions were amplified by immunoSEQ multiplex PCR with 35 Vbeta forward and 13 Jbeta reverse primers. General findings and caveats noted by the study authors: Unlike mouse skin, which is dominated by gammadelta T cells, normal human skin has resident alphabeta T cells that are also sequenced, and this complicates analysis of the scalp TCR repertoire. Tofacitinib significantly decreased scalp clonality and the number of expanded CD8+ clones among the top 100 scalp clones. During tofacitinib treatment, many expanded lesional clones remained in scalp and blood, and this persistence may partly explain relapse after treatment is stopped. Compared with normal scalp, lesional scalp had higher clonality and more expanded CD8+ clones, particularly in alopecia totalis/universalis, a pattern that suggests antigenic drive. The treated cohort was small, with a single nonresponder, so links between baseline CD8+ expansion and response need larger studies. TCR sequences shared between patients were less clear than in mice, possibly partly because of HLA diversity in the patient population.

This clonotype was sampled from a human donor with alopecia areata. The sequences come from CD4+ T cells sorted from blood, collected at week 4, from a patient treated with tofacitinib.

The CDR3 in this case is CASSFQAAGELFF. The nucleotide sequence is TGTGCCAGCAGTTTCCAGGCCGCCGGGGAGCTGTTTTTT. The chain links TRBV27 with TRBJ2-2, with the D segment identity uncertain. From a lookup of the germline V gene (reference sequence), CDR1 and CDR2 are MNHEY and SMNVEV. From its cysteine to its phenylalanine, the CDR3 spans 13 amino acids. Just CDR3 DNA is preserved here, 39 bases in frame from base 1. V lost 3 bases and J lost 6 bases; the stretch between them is 8 bases long.